This T cell receptor (beta chain) derives from a study of PD-1 blockade in classical Hodgkin lymphoma. Relapse after autologous stem cell transplantation occurred in every patient, and brentuximab vedotin exposure varied. Starting with thawed PBMCs, CD4+ T cells were purified by magnetic negative selection. Unmatched junction bases numbered 2, after V lost 2 bases and J lost 1 base. Per the germline V gene, CDR1 is SGHVS and CDR2 is FNYEAQ. The CDR3 consists of 14 residues. Generated by immunoSEQ multiplex PCR, the TCRdb table keeps only in-frame clones and is missing some. The table has approximately 25,000 clones, about 83% seen once; the top ten hold approximately 1.7%.

The source material was CD4+ T cells from blood, sampled at baseline. The chain recombines TRBV7-6 with TRBJ2-7, with 7 bases lining up with TRBD1. The source is a human donor with classical Hodgkin lymphoma. As DNA, the CDR3 is TGTGCCAGCAGCTTAATCAGGGGGTCCTACGAGCAGTACTTC. Protein: CASSLIRGSYEQYF. Drawing the rest from reference TRBV7-6 and TRBJ2-7, the complete variable domain is GAGVSQSPRYKVTKRGQDVALRCDPISGHVSLYWYRQALGQGPEFLTYFNYEAQQDKSGLPNDRFSAERPEGSISTLTIQRTEQRDSAMYRCASSLIRGSYEQYFGPGTRLTVT.